The present T cell receptor (beta chain) was sequenced within a study of blood T cell repertoires in COVID-19. CDR3 size: 14 residues. Germline values: CDR1 MGHRA, CDR2 YSYEKL. The ends were cut back, 3 bases at V and 2 bases at J, with 10 bases in the middle. Each participant's cohort was designated according to participant-reported clinical history. The method was immunoSEQ multiplex PCR; TCRdb's version includes in-frame clones alone and lacks a portion of them. Of about 250,000 clones in the sample, more than 75% are singletons; the top ten hold approximately 1.6%. V gene TRBV4-1 combines with J gene TRBJ1-1; D may be TRBD1 (6 bases). This TCR derives from a man aged 40-50 years who had recovered from COVID-19. Sequenced sample: PBMCs or T cells enriched from blood (not recorded which). CDR3 DNA: TGCGCCAGCAGCCAGGACAGACCAAACACTGAAGCTTTCTTT. This sequence encodes CASSQDRPNTEAFF.